The 22 T cell receptor beta chains reported below all come from one sample, sequenced in a study of tumor-infiltrating lymphocytes in primary liver carcinoma. Germline DNA was extracted too, while blood RNA derived from unsorted whole blood. Priming with a constant-region primer yielded TCR beta cDNA from 450 to 550 ng total RNA. Modified slightly, ARM-PCR produced TCR beta libraries over three nested multiplex PCR rounds. A C-beta reverse primer was combined with TRBV1-TRBV30 forward primers in the first two PCR rounds, and each round had 10 cycles. TCRdb re-called the multiplex PCR reads through MiXCR, storing one row per CDR3 protein. Of roughly 330,000 distinct CDR3 sequences in the sample, roughly two thirds were seen once. The sequenced sample was peripheral blood. The receptor source for this set is a man between 40 and 49 years old with primary liver carcinoma and hepatitis B virus infection.

As concerns this clonotype: The junction departs from germline at one end; a sequencing error may be responsible. The chain has TRBV11-2 and TRBJ2-3, with D maybe TRBD1 (6 bases). Per germline, CDR1 SGHAT and CDR2 FQNNGV. The CDR3 spans 16 residues. DNA for the CDR3: TGTGCCAGCAGCCTCGGGTCAGGGGAAATCACAGATACCCAGTATTTT. Translation gives CASSLGSGEITDTQYF.

At least ten counts were recorded for this clonotype. The V and J genes are TRBV12-3 or TRBV12-4 and TRBJ2-2, with TRBD1 matching 7 bases. This CDR3 spans 16 amino acids. V lost 5 bases to trimming and J lost 0 bases; unmatched junction nucleotides: 6. The CDR3 loop reads CASSTEDRTNTGELFF. CDR3 DNA: TGTGCCAGCAGTACTGAGGACAGGACGAACACCGGGGAGCTGTTTTTT.

The J gene is TRBJ2-3, the V gene TRBV28; TRBD1 agrees at 11 bases. CDR3 length: 15 residues. The V and J ends lost 6 bases and 3 bases, in that order; junction bases with no gene match: 5. Germline CDR1 reads MDHEN; CDR2 reads SYDVKM. Written as DNA, the CDR3 is TGTGCCAGCAGCTTGGACAGGGGGCGTACAGATACGCAGTATTTT. This encodes CASSLDRGRTDTQYF.

A word on this clonotype: An end of the junction differs from the germline gene, which may be a read error. This chain uses TRBV30 with TRBJ2-7; 12 bases match TRBD2. In germline, CDR1 is GTSNPN, CDR2 SVGIG (reference sequence). The CDR3 contains 15 residues. In DNA, the CDR3 is TGTGTCTGGAGCTTTCTAGCGGGAGGGAGCCACGAGCAGTACTTC. The encoded protein is CVWSFLAGGSHEQYF.

A word on this clonotype: A much larger clone sits a single nucleotide away, making a read error possible. Because it lacks the conserved phenylalanine or tryptophan at the end, this CDR3 is likely a read error. V usage is TRBV12-3 or TRBV12-4 and J usage is TRBJ2-3, with 10 positions matching TRBD2. The CDR3 is made up of 15 amino acids. Unmatched junction bases numbered 3, after V lost 4 bases and J lost 2 bases. CDR3: CASSWTSGFTDTQYL. The CDR3 bases are TGTGCCAGCAGTTGGACTAGCGGATTCACAGATACGCAGTATCTT.

This clonotype was counted between two and nine times. The missing conserved phenylalanine or tryptophan at the end of this CDR3 makes a read error likely. This chain uses TRBV6-5 with TRBJ2-1; 7 positions match TRBD2. CDR3 length equals 12 residues. In germline, CDR1 is MNHEY, CDR2 SVGAGI. V lost 2 bases and J lost 13; bases outside the gene matches: 5. The CDR3: CASSYDRGRQFL. CDR3 DNA: TGTGCCAGCAGTTACGATCGCGGGAGACAGTTCCTC.

Remarks on this clonotype: The junction departs from the called germline gene at one end, perhaps through a read error. The V gene is TRBV12-3 or TRBV12-4, the J gene TRBJ2-3; D perhaps matches TRBD1 (6 bases). The CDR3 has 13 amino acids. CDR3 coding DNA: TGTCCCAGCAGTACGCCCGGACGGACAGCGCAGTATTTC. Protein sequence: CPSSTPGRTAQYF.

Points on this clonotype: A read error may account for a junction end that differs from germline. V gene TRBV11-2 combines with J gene TRBJ2-5; D is unresolved. CDR3 length equals 13 residues. Germline V lookup: CDR1 SGHAT, CDR2 FQNNGV. The CDR3: CANSYSSQETQYF. CDR3 nucleotide sequence: TGTGCCAACAGTTATAGCAGCCAAGAGACCCAGTACTTT.

A remark on this clonotype: Since no conserved phenylalanine or tryptophan closes the CDR3, a read error is the likely cause. The chain employs TRBV11-3 and TRBJ2-2; D uncertain. The CDR3 length is 14 residues. Germline V CDR1 and CDR2: SGHNT, YENEEA. CDR3 sequence: CARSSSRVSGELFL. The DNA of the CDR3 is TGTGCCAGAAGCTCAAGCCGCGTATCCGGGGAGCTGTTTTTG.

This clonotype was detected a few times. The V gene is TRBV5-6, the J gene TRBJ2-7; D gene unclear. Germline values: CDR1 SGHDT, CDR2 YYEEEE. The CDR3 totals 13 residues. V was pared by 3 bases and J by 3 bases, with 10 bases between. The CDR3 here is CASSSTRSYEQYF. The CDR3 DNA reads TGTGCCAGCAGCTCGACAAGAAGCTACGAGCAGTACTTC.

In regard to this clonotype: A much bigger clone sits one base away, suggesting this may be a read error. The CDR3 region has the DNA TGTGCCAGCAGACCCCAACGACTAGCGGGAGTCGATCACGGGGAGCTGTTTTTT. This codes for CASRPQRLAGVDHGELFF. This sequence joins TRBV6-2 or TRBV6-3 and TRBJ2-2, with 12 bases that match TRBD2. Trimming cost V 6 bases and J 7 bases; bases outside gene matches: 15. Germline CDR1 is MNHEY and CDR2 is SVGEGT. This CDR3 spans 18 amino acids.

Remarks on this clonotype: Relative to the germline gene, one junction end is altered; a read error may explain this. The chain employs TRBV11-3 and TRBJ2-1; 9 bases are shared with TRBD2. CDR1 is SGHNT and CDR2 is YENEEA in the germline V gene. The CDR3 consists of 15 residues. CDR3 region: CASSLLSSGMNEQFF. CDR3 DNA: TGTGCCAGTAGCTTATTGTCTAGCGGGATGAATGAGCAGTTCTTC.

This clonotype was picked up many times. The J gene is TRBJ2-1, the V gene TRBV6-6; a possible D gene is TRBD1 (6 bases). V was pared by 6 bases and J by 3 bases, with 9 bases between. CDR3 size: 13 residues. CDR1 is MNHNY, CDR2 SVGAGI, per germline (reference sequence). CDR3 in amino acids: CASRTGGYNEQFF. The DNA for the CDR3 is TGTGCCAGCAGGACAGGAGGCTACAATGAGCAGTTCTTC.

Comments on this clonotype: A much larger clone is a single base away; this may be a read error. It is likely a read error, because the conserved phenylalanine at the end of the CDR3 is missing. V gene TRBV6-1 combines with J gene TRBJ2-2; TRBD2 might be the D (6 bases). The CDR3 runs to 14 residues. Trimming removed 6 bases at V and 6 bases at J, with 14 bases between. Germline CDR1 MNHNS, CDR2 SASEGT. The CDR3 coding sequence is TGTGCCAGCAGCTTATCCGGGACTGCCGGGGAGCTGTTTATT. Translating it yields CASSLSGTAGELFI.

Here the CDR3 DNA reads TGTGCCAGCCTTCTAGCGGGAGGGATGTCCTACGAGCAGTACTTC. Translating it yields CASLLAGGMSYEQYF. V and J are TRBV6-2 or TRBV6-3 and TRBJ2-7; 12 nucleotides line up with TRBD2. The ends lost 8 bases at V and 1 base at J; junction bases unmatched: 6. The length of the CDR3 is 15 residues. Germline V gives CDR1 MNHEY, CDR2 SVGEGT.

About this clonotype: With a much larger clone just one base away, this may be a read error. V is TRBV12-3 or TRBV12-4 and J is TRBJ2-7, with D tentatively TRBD1 or TRBD2 (5 bases each). This CDR3 has 14 amino acids. V lost 6 bases to trimming and J lost 4 bases, with 16 bases between them. The CDR3 reads CASSRRDRRYEQYF. For the CDR3, the DNA is TGTGCCAGCAGCCGCAGGGATAGGAGGTACGAGCAGTACTTC.

V usage is TRBV4-3 and J usage is TRBJ2-7, with D perhaps matching TRBD1 or TRBD2 (5 bases each). The ends were cut back, 0 bases at V and 1 base at J, with 13 bases in the middle. This CDR3 is built from 16 residues. Germline lookup yields CDR1 LGHNA and CDR2 YSLEER. CDR3 in amino acids: CASSQEWGYSSYEQYF. CDR3 sequence (DNA): TGCGCCAGCAGCCAAGAGTGGGGGTACTCTTCCTACGAGCAGTACTTC.

Concerning this clonotype: A much larger clone is a single base away; this may be a read error. The chain has TRBV7-8 and TRBJ2-3, with D possibly matching TRBD2 (5 bases). This CDR3 region has 13 residues. CDR1 SGHVS and CDR2 FQNEAQ come from the germline V gene. Trimming took off 0 bases at V and 9 bases at J, with 10 bases between the two ends. CDR3 loop: CASSLAERVTQYF. Here the CDR3 DNA reads TGTGCCAGCAGCTTAGCGGAGAGGGTGACGCAGTATTTT.

The rearrangement uses TRBV7-9 and TRBJ1-5, with D possibly TRBD1 on 6 matching bases. This CDR3 comprises 14 residues. Germline V lookup: CDR1 SEHNR, CDR2 FQNEAQ (reference sequence). V dropped 5 bases and J dropped 5 bases, with 13 bases sitting between them. The CDR3 DNA is TGTGCCAGCAGCAATGAGGGGGGTGATCAGCCCCAGCATTTT. Translated: CASSNEGGDQPQHF.

The rearrangement joins TRBV11-3 to TRBJ2-7; D is unclear. V lost 5 bases and J 4 bases, leaving 9 bases between the germline ends. Germline V CDR1 and CDR2: SGHNT, YENEEA. The CDR3 contains 12 residues. The CDR3 region has the DNA TGTGCCAGCAGCCCCGACGGTTACGAGCAGTACTTC. As protein: CASSPDGYEQYF.

This CDR3 reads CANSLEGTDTQYF. The CDR3 DNA reads as TGTGCTAACAGCTTAGAGGGGACAGATACGCAGTATTTT. The V call is TRBV11-1, the J call TRBJ2-3, with D tentatively TRBD1 or TRBD2 (5 bases each). The V gene's germline CDR1 is SGHAT and CDR2 FQDESV (reference sequence). The CDR3 is made up of 13 amino acids. Full variable domain (missing parts from reference TRBV11-1 and TRBJ2-3): EAEVAQSPRYKITEKSQAVAFWCDPISGHATLYWYRQILGQGPELLVQFQDESVVDDSQLPKDRFSAERLKGVDSTLKIQPAELGDSAMYLCANSLEGTDTQYFGPGTRLTVL.

This clonotype has at least ten counts. This chain joins TRBV6-2 or TRBV6-3 and TRBJ2-1, with D possibly matching TRBD2 (6 bases). This CDR3 comprises 13 residues. Germline CDR1 is MNHEY and CDR2 is SVGEGT. Trimming pared 10 bases from V and 7 bases from J, leaving 17 bases between. CDR3 sequence reads: CATFRTNGNEQFF. DNA for the CDR3: TGTGCCACATTCCGGACTAACGGAAATGAGCAGTTCTTC.